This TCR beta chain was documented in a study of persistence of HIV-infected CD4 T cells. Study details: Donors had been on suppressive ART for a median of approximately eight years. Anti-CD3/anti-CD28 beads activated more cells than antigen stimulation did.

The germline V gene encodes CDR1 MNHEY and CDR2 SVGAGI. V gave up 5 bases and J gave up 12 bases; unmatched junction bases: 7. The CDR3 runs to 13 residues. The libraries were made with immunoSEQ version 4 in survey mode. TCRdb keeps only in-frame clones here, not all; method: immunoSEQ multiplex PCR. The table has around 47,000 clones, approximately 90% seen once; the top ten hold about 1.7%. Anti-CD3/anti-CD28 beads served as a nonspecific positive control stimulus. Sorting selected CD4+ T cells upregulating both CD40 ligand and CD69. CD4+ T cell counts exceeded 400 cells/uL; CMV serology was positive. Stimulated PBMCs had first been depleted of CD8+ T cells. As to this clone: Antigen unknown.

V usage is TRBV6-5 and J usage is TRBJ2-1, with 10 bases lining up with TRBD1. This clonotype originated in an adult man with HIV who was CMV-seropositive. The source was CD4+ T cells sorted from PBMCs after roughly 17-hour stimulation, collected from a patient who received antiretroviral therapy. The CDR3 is CASSPRDRGGQFF. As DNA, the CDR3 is TGTGCCAGCAGTCCCCGGGACAGGGGCGGGCAGTTCTTC.